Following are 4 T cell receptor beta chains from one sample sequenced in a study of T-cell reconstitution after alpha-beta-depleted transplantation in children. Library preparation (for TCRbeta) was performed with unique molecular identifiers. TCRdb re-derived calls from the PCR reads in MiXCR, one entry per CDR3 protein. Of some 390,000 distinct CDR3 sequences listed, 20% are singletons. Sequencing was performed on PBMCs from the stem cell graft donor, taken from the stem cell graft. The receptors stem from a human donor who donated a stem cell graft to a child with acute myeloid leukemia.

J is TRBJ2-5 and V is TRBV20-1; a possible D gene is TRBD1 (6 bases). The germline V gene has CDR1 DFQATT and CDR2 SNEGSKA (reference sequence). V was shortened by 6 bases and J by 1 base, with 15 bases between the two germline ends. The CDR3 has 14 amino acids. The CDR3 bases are TGCAGTGCACCTCGCACAGGGTTCCAAGAGACCCAGTACTTC. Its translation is CSAPRTGFQETQYF.

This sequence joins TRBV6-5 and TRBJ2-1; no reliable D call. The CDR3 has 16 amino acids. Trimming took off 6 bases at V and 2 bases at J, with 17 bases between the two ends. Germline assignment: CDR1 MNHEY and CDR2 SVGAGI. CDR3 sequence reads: CASSYRNYPPYNEQFF. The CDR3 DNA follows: TGTGCCAGCAGCTACCGCAACTACCCACCCTACAATGAGCAGTTCTTC.

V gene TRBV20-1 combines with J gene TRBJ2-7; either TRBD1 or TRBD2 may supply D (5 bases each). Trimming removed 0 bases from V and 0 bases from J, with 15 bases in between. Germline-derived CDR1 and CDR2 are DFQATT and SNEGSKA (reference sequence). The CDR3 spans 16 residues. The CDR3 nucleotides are TGCAGTGCTAGAGATTTCGGGACCAGAAGCTCCTACGAGCAGTACTTC. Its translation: CSARDFGTRSSYEQYF.

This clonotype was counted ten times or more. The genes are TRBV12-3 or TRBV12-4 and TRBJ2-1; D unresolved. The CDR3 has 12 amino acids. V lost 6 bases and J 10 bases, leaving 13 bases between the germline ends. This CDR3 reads CASSLPGPEQFF. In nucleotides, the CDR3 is TGTGCCAGCAGCCTCCCTGGTCCGGAGCAGTTCTTC.